This T cell receptor beta chain comes out of a study of blood T cell repertoires in COVID-19. As for the study in general: COVID-19 samples from acute and convalescent phases originated in the United States, Italy and Spain. T cells, B-cell-depleted T cells, or PBMCs supplied cDNA or gDNA.

V shed 8 bases and J shed 0 bases, with 8 bases lying between them. The CDR3 extends over 14 amino acids. Germline V lookup: CDR1 SGHTA, CDR2 FQGNSA. This clone was counted a single time. Authors' data handling: The assay estimated nucleated cells by amplifying reference gene primers. Sequencing was performed with immunoSEQ multiplex PCR; in TCRdb, only in-frame clones are kept and a portion is missing. V and J calls and clone size follow that table, whereas D and trimming were derived from the DNA. The table includes 90,000 to 100,000 clones, approximately 85% detected once. The rearrangement uses TRBV7-2 and TRBJ2-6; the D is unclear. This TCR came from a human donor in a cohort sampled during active COVID-19. Sample: peripheral blood. CDR3 in amino acids: CASLGSSGANVLTF. The CDR3 DNA sequence: TGTGCCAGCTTGGGCAGCTCTGGGGCCAACGTCCTGACTTTC.